The 18 T cell receptor beta chains below come from one sample, sequenced in a study of spatial heterogeneity in lung cancer. Regarding time point: blood at routine non-recurrence follow-up after resection. TCRdb re-called the 5' RACE reads with MiXCR, one entry per CDR3 protein. The data hold approximately 93,000 distinct CDR3 sequences, with roughly a fifth observed a single time. The starting material was PBMCs, obtained at follow-up. Receptors originate from a male donor with early-stage non-small cell lung cancer.

V and J are TRBV20-1 and TRBJ2-4; 7 bases fit TRBD1. The CDR3 is 15 amino acids. Germline V CDR1 and CDR2: DFQATT, SNEGSKA (reference sequence). V shed 3 bases and J 3 bases; nucleotides not matched to a gene: 8. CDR3 in amino acids: CSASVRAGGKNIQYF. The CDR3 nucleotides are TGCAGTGCTAGTGTCAGGGCAGGGGGCAAAAACATTCAGTACTTC.

Details on this clonotype: Just one base apart from a much larger clone, this may be a read error. J is TRBJ2-5 and V is TRBV6-5; 7 bases match TRBD1. Germline CDR1 MNHEY, CDR2 SVGAGI. V gave up 6 bases and J gave up 5 bases; unmatched junction bases: 9. CDR3 size: 14 residues. The CDR3 region is CASRRQGGVETQYF. For the CDR3, the DNA is TGTGCCAGCAGGAGACAAGGGGGCGTGGAGACCCAGTACTTC.

The V and J genes are TRBV25-1 and TRBJ2-7; D remains ambiguous. The V end lost 5 bases, the J end lost 6 bases, and 8 bases lay between the germline ends. The germline gives CDR1 MGHDK, CDR2 SYGVNS. This CDR3 spans 11 amino acids. The CDR3, as DNA: TGTGCCAGCAGTCCCCCGAGCGAGCAGTACTTC. It translates to CASSPPSEQYF.

The rearrangement uses TRBV7-2 and TRBJ1-1; 8 bases agree with TRBD1. The CDR3 extends over 15 amino acids. Germline V CDR1 and CDR2: SGHTA, FQGNSA. V trimming: 3 bases; J trimming: 5 bases; junction bases outside the gene matches: 8. The CDR3 nucleotides are TGTGCCAGCAGCTTTAGCAGGGGGCGCGGAACTGAAGCTTTCTTT. Protein: CASSFSRGRGTEAFF.

V gene TRBV5-6 combines with J gene TRBJ2-7, with a tentative D call TRBD1 (6 bases). Trimming removed 5 bases at V and 2 bases at J, with 14 bases between. The CDR3 loop spans 14 amino acids. CDR1 and CDR2 from the germline V gene are SGHDT and YYEEEE. The CDR3 spells CASRRQGIPYEQYV. The CDR3 DNA is TGTGCCAGCAGGCGGCAGGGGATCCCCTACGAGCAGTACGTC.

Many counts were recorded for this clonotype. The J gene is TRBJ2-1, the V gene TRBV11-2; unclear D gene. The CDR3 is made up of 18 amino acids. Germline V lookup: CDR1 SGHAT, CDR2 FQNNGV. Trimming left V 0 bases short and J 8 bases short, with 23 bases between. The CDR3 spells CASSLEGGWGMADDEQFF. The CDR3, as DNA: TGTGCCAGCAGCTTAGAGGGCGGTTGGGGAATGGCCGACGATGAGCAGTTCTTC.

The sample holds many counts of this clonotype. The CDR3 DNA reads as TGTGCCAGCAGCCAAGATCAGCGGTACTCACCCCTCCACTTT. Encoded protein: CASSQDQRYSPLHF. The chain recombines TRBV14 with TRBJ1-6; no definite D call. The V gene's germline CDR1 is SGHDN and CDR2 FVKESK. V shed 0 bases and J shed 10 bases, with 10 bases lying between them. CDR3 length: 14 residues.

V usage is TRBV5-4 and J usage is TRBJ1-4; TRBD1 aligns across 8 bases. CDR1 and CDR2 (germline): SGHNT, YYREEE (reference sequence). This CDR3 spans 14 amino acids. Trimming removed 4 bases from V and 5 bases from J; junction bases left unmatched: 4. The CDR3 DNA sequence: TGTGCCAGCAGCCCCGGGACAGGCAATGAAAAACTGTTTTTT. This sequence encodes CASSPGTGNEKLFF.

This rearrangement joins TRBV27 to TRBJ2-1; possibly TRBD2 for D (7 bases). This CDR3 contains 16 residues. With 7 bases removed from V and 8 bases from J, the gap between germline ends came to 24 bases. Germline V gene data show CDR1 as MNHEY and CDR2 as SMNVEV (reference sequence). The CDR3 sequence is CASTRPGARGRDEQFF. The CDR3 nucleotides are TGTGCCAGCACCCGGCCAGGGGCGCGGGGGAGAGATGAGCAGTTCTTC.

The chain is built from TRBV19 and TRBJ1-6, with a possible D match to TRBD1 (5 bases). CDR1 is LNHDA and CDR2 is SQIVND in the germline V gene (reference sequence). The CDR3 has 14 residues. Trimming left V 5 bases short and J 7 bases short, with 12 bases between. CDR3 nucleotides: TGTGCCAGTAGTCCTCGGGGGTTAAATTCACCCCTCCACTTT. Protein: CASSPRGLNSPLHF.

In this sample, this clonotype turned up a few times. The chain carries TRBV5-1 and TRBJ2-7; D may be TRBD1 (5 bases). CDR1 SGHRS and CDR2 YFSETQ come from the germline V gene. Deletions cut 6 bases from V and 2 bases from J, with 12 bases between. The CDR3 extends over 13 amino acids. CDR3 bases: TGCGCCAGCACCCAGGGCTACACCTACGAGCAGTACGTC. The encoded protein is CASTQGYTYEQYV.

The rearrangement joins TRBV19 to TRBJ1-5; D is undetermined. The germline V gene has CDR1 LNHDA and CDR2 SQIVND (reference sequence). The CDR3 has 13 amino acids. Trimming took off 4 bases at V and 5 bases at J, with 9 bases between the two ends. The CDR3: CASSRGLDQPQHF. The CDR3 DNA is TGTGCCAGTAGTAGAGGACTCGATCAGCCCCAGCATTTT.

About this clonotype itself: A clone one base away is much larger, so this may be a read error. The chain couples TRBV9 to TRBJ2-3; the match to TRBD2 covers 12 bases. Germline V CDR1 and CDR2: SGDLS, YYNGEE. The CDR3 has 18 residues. This CDR3 is CASSVATSSGGASDSQYF. CDR3 coding DNA: TGTGCCAGCAGCGTAGCTACGTCTAGCGGGGGGGCATCAGATTCGCAGTATTTT.

This clonotype was seen only a few times. This chain uses TRBV7-2 with TRBJ2-1, with a weak D call TRBD1 (6 bases). V was clipped by 4 bases and J by 1 base, with 11 bases between them. Per germline, CDR1 SGHTA and CDR2 FQGNSA. The CDR3 has 15 amino acids. The CDR3 sequence: CASSSQGQSYNEQFF. For the CDR3, the DNA is TGTGCCAGCAGCTCCCAGGGGCAGTCCTACAATGAGCAGTTCTTC.

V usage is TRBV2 and J usage is TRBJ1-5; D gene unclear. Between the trimmed V and J ends, which lost 7 bases and 4 bases, there was a span of 11 bases. CDR1 SNHLY and CDR2 FYNNEI come from the germline V gene. The length of the CDR3 is 13 residues. The CDR3 is CASTRDRNQPQHF. The CDR3 DNA sequence: TGTGCCAGCACCCGGGATCGAAATCAGCCCCAGCATTTT.

There are a few counts of this clonotype. J is TRBJ1-1 and V is TRBV10-3; the D is unclear. Germline V gives CDR1 ENHRY, CDR2 SYGVKD. The CDR3 is 14 amino acids. Trimming pared 2 bases from V and 0 bases from J, leaving 7 bases between. The CDR3 here is CAISEAGMNTEAFF. CDR3 sequence (DNA): TGTGCCATCAGTGAGGCGGGGATGAACACTGAAGCTTTCTTT.

This sequence joins TRBV20-1 and TRBJ1-4, with TRBD1 identical over 10 bases. From germline, CDR1 is DFQATT and CDR2 SNEGSKA (reference sequence). V lost 5 bases and J lost 6; bases outside the gene matches: 6. The length of the CDR3 is 14 residues. The CDR3 nucleotides read TGCAGTGCTTCCCCCGGGACAGGGGATGAAAAACTGTTTTTT. Amino acid sequence: CSASPGTGDEKLFF.

In this sample, this clonotype turned up once. V and J are TRBV24-1 and TRBJ2-2, with 12 bases lining up with TRBD1. The CDR3 loop spans 15 amino acids. Germline V gene data show CDR1 as KGHDR and CDR2 as SFDVKD. V dropped 7 bases and J dropped 6; count of bases not matched to a gene: 5. DNA for the CDR3: TGTGCCACCAGGAGGGGGACAGGGGGCCCCGGGGAGCTGTTTTTT. It yields the protein CATRRGTGGPGELFF.